One and the same sample provided the 18 T cell receptor beta chains below, sequenced in a study of T cell responses to AZD1222 COVID-19 vaccine. Only in-frame clones appear in the TCRdb table, and some are missing; sequencing was by immunoSEQ multiplex PCR. The sample records about 110,000 clones, under 95% being singletons. The source was peripheral blood, collected on day 0 of AZD1222 vaccination. These receptors were collected from an adult in good health.

This rearrangement joins TRBV19 to TRBJ2-3; TRBD1 aligns across 11 bases. CDR3 length equals 15 residues. Trimming removed 5 bases from V and 4 bases from J; junction bases left unmatched: 5. Germline lookup yields CDR1 LNHDA and CDR2 SQIVND (reference sequence). In DNA, the CDR3 is TGTGCCAGTAGTTTCCGGACAGGGGGCCCAGATACGCAGTATTTT. Translation gives CASSFRTGGPDTQYF. The entire variable domain, with the rest obtained from reference TRBV19 and TRBJ2-3, is as follows: DGGITQSPKYLFRKEGQNVTLSCEQNLNHDAMYWYRQDPGQGLRLIYYSQIVNDFQKGDIAEGYSVSREKKESFPLTVTSAQKNPTAFYLCASSFRTGGPDTQYFGPGTRLTVL.

CDR3 region: CASISRQGEQPQHF. In nucleotides, the CDR3 is TGTGCCAGCATCTCGAGACAGGGGGAGCAGCCCCAGCATTTT. The chain recombines TRBV28 with TRBJ1-5; 9 bases are shared with TRBD1. Germline CDR1 and CDR2: MDHEN and SYDVKM. V lost 7 bases, J lost 7 bases, and 8 bases stayed unmatched. This CDR3 is 14 amino acids long. Supplemented by reference TRBV28 and TRBJ1-5, the full variable domain reads DVKVTQSSRYLVKRTGEKVFLECVQDMDHENMFWYRQDPGLGLRLIYFSYDVKMKEKGDIPEGYSVSREKKERFSLILESASTNQTSMYLCASISRQGEQPQHFGDGTRLSIL.

This sequence joins TRBV3-1 (or the pseudogene TRBV3-2) and TRBJ2-2; 13 positions match TRBD2. Germline trimming cut 5 bases from V and 1 base from J; bases unmatched to any gene: 4. This CDR3 has 17 residues. Germline CDR1 is LGHDT and CDR2 is YNNKEL (reference sequence). The CDR3 is CASSSRLAGGNTGELFF. DNA for the CDR3: TGTGCCAGCAGCTCCCGACTAGCGGGGGGGAACACCGGGGAGCTGTTTTTT.

This sequence joins TRBV4-1 and TRBJ2-5, with TRBD2 matching over 9 bases. The CDR3 contains 17 residues. Germline V gives CDR1 MGHRA, CDR2 YSYEKL. J gave up 5 bases and V 0 bases, and 10 bases lay outside the gene matches. The CDR3 is CASSQDGSGGGWETQYF. DNA of the CDR3: TGCGCCAGCAGCCAAGATGGTAGCGGGGGAGGATGGGAGACCCAGTACTTC.

J is TRBJ2-3 and V is TRBV6-5; D remains ambiguous. The germline V gene has CDR1 MNHEY and CDR2 SVGAGI. Trimming pared 0 bases from V and 2 bases from J, leaving 6 bases between. The CDR3 runs 14 residues. CDR3 region: CASSYSRTTDTQYF. DNA of the CDR3: TGTGCCAGCAGTTACTCCCGGACCACAGATACGCAGTATTTT.

V gene TRBV28 combines with J gene TRBJ1-6; possibly TRBD1 for D (5 bases). The CDR3 sequence is 15 residues long. Germline values: CDR1 MDHEN, CDR2 SYDVKM. Trimming shortened V by 7 bases and J by 0 bases, and 10 bases separated the two germline ends. The CDR3 DNA is TGTGCCAGCACCGGGGGTCTCTCCTATAATTCACCCCTCCACTTT. Its translation is CASTGGLSYNSPLHF.

J is TRBJ2-7 and V is TRBV4-2; TRBD1 is a possible D gene (7 bases). The CDR3 spans 16 residues. V lost 1 base and J lost 1, with 14 bases in between. CDR1 and CDR2 from the germline V gene are LGHNA and YNFKEQ. The CDR3 nucleotides read TGTGCCAGCAGCCAAGTTCTCGCAGGGGGGTCCTACGAGCAGTACTTC. Translated, it gives CASSQVLAGGSYEQYF.

The chain carries TRBV27 and TRBJ1-1; 9 bases fit TRBD1. This CDR3 is 16 amino acids long. The trim removed 6 bases at V and 2 bases at J, leaving 10 bases unmatched. Per the germline V gene, CDR1 is MNHEY and CDR2 is SMNVEV (reference sequence). The CDR3 here is CASSRSGTGSNTEAFF. In nucleotides, the CDR3 is TGTGCCAGCAGCAGGTCCGGGACAGGGTCCAACACTGAAGCTTTCTTT.

V gene TRBV11-2 combines with J gene TRBJ1-6; 7 nucleotides match TRBD1. The germline V gene has CDR1 SGHAT and CDR2 FQNNGV. Unmatched junction bases numbered 5, after V lost 5 bases and J lost 7 bases. This CDR3 contains 14 residues. This CDR3 is CASSDWDRNSPLHF. Here the CDR3 DNA reads TGTGCCAGCAGCGATTGGGACAGAAATTCACCCCTCCACTTT.

The sample holds a few counts of this clone. The J gene is TRBJ1-1, the V gene TRBV9; D gene uncertain. The CDR3 runs 13 residues. The V end was cut by 2 bases, the J end by 4 bases, with 9 bases between. CDR1 and CDR2 from the germline V gene are SGDLS and YYNGEE. The chain's CDR3 is CASSVGFSTEAFF. Written as DNA, the CDR3 is TGTGCCAGCAGCGTTGGGTTTAGCACTGAAGCTTTCTTT. The whole variable domain, remainder taken from reference TRBV9 and TRBJ1-1, is DSGVTQTPKHLITATGQRVTLRCSPRSGDLSVYWYQQSLDQGLQFLIQYYNGEERAKGNILERFSAQQFPDLHSELNLSSLELGDSALYFCASSVGFSTEAFFGQGTRLTVV.

V and J are TRBV19 and TRBJ1-2, with 8 bases fitting TRBD1. CDR3 length equals 15 residues. Per the germline V gene, CDR1 is LNHDA and CDR2 is SQIVND (reference sequence). With V trimmed by 5 bases and J by 0 bases, 5 bases remained unmatched. CDR3 DNA sequence: TGTGCCAGTAGTCCCGGGACAGGTTCTAACTATGGCTACACCTTC. As protein: CASSPGTGSNYGYTF.

The V and J genes are TRBV6-4 and TRBJ1-3; D is unclear. Trimming removed 4 bases at V and 7 bases at J, with 20 bases between. The CDR3 has 16 residues. The germline V gene has CDR1 MRHNA and CDR2 SNTAGT. This CDR3 reads CASSVDTGRSRNTIYF. In nucleotides, the CDR3 is TGTGCCAGCAGTGTCGATACGGGCAGGTCGAGGAACACCATATATTTT.

This sequence joins TRBV2 and TRBJ1-2; D is perhaps TRBD1 (5 bases). Trimming took off 3 bases at V and 4 bases at J, with 18 bases between the two ends. CDR1 and CDR2 from the germline V gene are SNHLY and FYNNEI. The CDR3 runs 16 residues. The CDR3 DNA follows: TGTGCCAGCAGTGAGGACAAACCCGAGATCGGCTATGGCTACACCTTC. This codes for CASSEDKPEIGYGYTF.

This chain links TRBV29-1 with TRBJ2-7, with 9 bases lining up with TRBD2. The germline V gene encodes CDR1 SQVTM and CDR2 ANQGSEA. V dropped 0 bases and J dropped 3; count of bases not matched to a gene: 21. The CDR3 has 20 amino acids. As DNA, the CDR3 is TGCAGCGTTGAAGATCCGGGAACTCTAGCGGGGCCCCGAGGGGGCTACGAGCAGTACTTC. It codes for CSVEDPGTLAGPRGGYEQYF.

This clone was recorded once. The chain joins TRBV15 to TRBJ1-2, with TRBD1 matching 9 bases. The V gene end was trimmed by 3 bases and the J gene end by 9 bases; junction bases not matched to a gene: 2. This CDR3 spans 12 amino acids. Germline loops: CDR1 LNHNV, CDR2 YYDKDF (reference sequence). DNA of the CDR3: TGTGCCACCAGCAGGACAGGGGGTCGCTACACCTTC. Residues: CATSRTGGRYTF. The variable domain in full, completed from reference TRBV15 and TRBJ1-2, reads DAMVIQNPRYQVTQFGKPVTLSCSQTLNHNVMYWYQQKSSQAPKLLFHYYDKDFNNEADTPDNFQSRRPNTSFCFLDIRSPGLGDTAMYLCATSRTGGRYTFGSGTRLTVV.

This clone was seen more than once but under ten times. The rearrangement uses TRBV19 and TRBJ2-1; 8 bases are shared with TRBD2. The germline V gene has CDR1 LNHDA and CDR2 SQIVND (reference sequence). The CDR3 runs 14 residues. After removal of 4 bases from V and 6 bases from J, the junction contained 5 bases not matched to a gene. The CDR3, as DNA: TGTGCCAGTAGTACGGCGGGGGGACGCAATGAGCAGTTCTTC. This encodes CASSTAGGRNEQFF.

This rearrangement joins TRBV28 to TRBJ1-1, with 8 positions matching TRBD1. This CDR3 region has 14 residues. The germline V gene encodes CDR1 MDHEN and CDR2 SYDVKM. With 4 bases clipped from V and 0 bases from J, the junction kept 1 base outside the gene matches. The CDR3 nucleotides read TGTGCCAGCAGTTCGACAGGGGTGAACACTGAAGCTTTCTTT. This encodes CASSSTGVNTEAFF.

This chain connects TRBV6-6 to TRBJ1-4; D perhaps matches TRBD1 (5 bases). V was shortened by 1 base and J by 8 bases, with 14 bases between the two germline ends. The CDR3 totals 15 residues. Per germline, CDR1 MNHNY and CDR2 SVGAGI (reference sequence). CDR3 DNA: TGTGCCAGCAGTTACTTGGGGGGACTCGAGGAAAAACTGTTTTTT. Translation: CASSYLGGLEEKLFF.